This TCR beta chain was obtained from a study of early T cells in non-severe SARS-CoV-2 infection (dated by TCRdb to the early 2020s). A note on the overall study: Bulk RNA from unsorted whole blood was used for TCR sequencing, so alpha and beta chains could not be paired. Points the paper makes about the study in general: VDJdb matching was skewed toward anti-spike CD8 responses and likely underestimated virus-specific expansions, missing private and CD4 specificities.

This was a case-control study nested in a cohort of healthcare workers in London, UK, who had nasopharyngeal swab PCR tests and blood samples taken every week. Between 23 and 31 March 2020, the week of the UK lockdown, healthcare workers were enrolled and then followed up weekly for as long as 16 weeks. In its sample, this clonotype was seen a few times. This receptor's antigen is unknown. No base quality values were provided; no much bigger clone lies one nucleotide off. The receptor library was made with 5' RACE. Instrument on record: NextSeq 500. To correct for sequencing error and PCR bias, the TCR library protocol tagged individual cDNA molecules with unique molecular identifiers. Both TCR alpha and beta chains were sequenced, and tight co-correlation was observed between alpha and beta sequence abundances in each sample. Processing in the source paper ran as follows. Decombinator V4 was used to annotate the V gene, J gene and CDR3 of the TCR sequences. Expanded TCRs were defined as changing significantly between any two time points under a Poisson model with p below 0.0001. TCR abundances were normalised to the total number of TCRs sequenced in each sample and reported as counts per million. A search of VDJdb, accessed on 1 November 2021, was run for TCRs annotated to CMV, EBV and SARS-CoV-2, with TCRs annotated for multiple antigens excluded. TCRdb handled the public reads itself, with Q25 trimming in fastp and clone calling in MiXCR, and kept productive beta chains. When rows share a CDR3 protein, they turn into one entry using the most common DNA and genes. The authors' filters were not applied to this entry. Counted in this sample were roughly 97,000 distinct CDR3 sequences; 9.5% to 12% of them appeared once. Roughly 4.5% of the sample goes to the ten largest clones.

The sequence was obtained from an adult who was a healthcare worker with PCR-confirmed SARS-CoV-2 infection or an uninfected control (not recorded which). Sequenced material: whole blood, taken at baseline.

This receptor carries the CDR3 CSARDSSGRTYNEQFF. Read as DNA, the sequence is TGCAGTGCTAGAGATTCCAGCGGGAGGACCTACAATGAGCAGTTCTTC. The chain links TRBV20-1 with TRBJ2-1; 9 central bases correspond to TRBD2. The germline V and J ends show losses of 0 bases and 2 bases respectively, and no gene match explains 5 bases of the junction. Based on the germline V gene (reference sequence), the CDR1 and CDR2 sequences are DFQATT and SNEGSKA. The CDR3 spans 16 residues, from the cysteine through the phenylalanine. Just CDR3 DNA is preserved here, 48 bases in frame from base 1.